These 30 T cell receptor beta chains came from one sample sequenced in a study of cytomegalovirus exposure and HLA in healthy donors. Both 60 Vbeta primers and 13 Jbeta primers went into the PCR. The method was immunoSEQ multiplex PCR; TCRdb's version includes in-frame clones alone and lacks a portion of them. The sample includes under 55,000 clones, about 78% of them seen just once. The specimen was PBMCs. Source of these receptors: a woman aged 25-40 years in good health and CMV-seronegative.

This clone was counted a few times. This rearrangement joins TRBV7-2 to TRBJ1-5; D might be TRBD1 (5 bases). The CDR3 is made up of 15 amino acids. Germline V CDR1 and CDR2: SGHTA, FQGNSA. V lost 3 bases, J lost 2 bases, and 11 bases lay in between. CDR3 region: CASSFKGLGNQPQHF. DNA of the CDR3: TGTGCCAGCAGCTTCAAGGGGCTAGGCAATCAGCCCCAGCATTTT.

The chain has TRBV5-4 and TRBJ2-2; 8 bases agree with TRBD1. CDR1 and CDR2 (germline): SGHNT, YYREEE (reference sequence). The CDR3 contains 16 residues. Losses at the gene ends were 1 base for V and 0 bases for J; bases not matched to a gene: 2. CDR3 nucleotides: TGTGCCAGCAGCTTGAACAGGGGGGCGAACACCGGGGAGCTGTTTTTT. Encoded protein: CASSLNRGANTGELFF.

The J gene is TRBJ1-1, the V gene TRBV18; D perhaps matches TRBD1 (6 bases). Germline V gene lookup returns CDR1 KGHSH and CDR2 LQKENI. The CDR3 runs 15 residues. The V and J ends lost 2 bases and 2 bases respectively, with 12 bases between them. CDR3 loop: CASSPMATGNTEAFF. The DNA of the CDR3 is TGTGCCAGCTCACCAATGGCGACAGGAAACACTGAAGCTTTCTTT.

The gene calls are TRBV2 and TRBJ2-7; 10 bases line up with TRBD1. Germline V gene lookup returns CDR1 SNHLY and CDR2 FYNNEI. V trimming: 6 bases; J trimming: 2 bases; junction bases outside the gene matches: 7. This CDR3 has 15 amino acids. The DNA of the CDR3 is TGTGCCAGCAGCCGCCCGGGACAGGGGCCCTACGAGCAGTACTTC. Its protein product is CASSRPGQGPYEQYF.

CDR3 sequence reads: CAWSVGSNNEQFF. CDR3 bases: TGTGCCTGGAGTGTCGGGAGCAACAATGAGCAGTTCTTC. The V gene is TRBV30, the J gene TRBJ2-1, with a possible D match to TRBD2 (6 bases). The CDR3 runs to 13 residues. V dropped 0 bases and J dropped 5 bases, with 8 bases sitting between them. Germline V gene data show CDR1 as GTSNPN and CDR2 as SVGIG (reference sequence). Filled out from reference TRBV30 and TRBJ2-1, the complete variable domain reads SQTIHQWPATLVQPVGSPLSLECTVEGTSNPNLYWYRQAAGRGLQLLFYSVGIGQISSEVPQNLSASRPQDRQFILSSKKLLLSDSGFYLCAWSVGSNNEQFFGPGTRLTVL.

The V gene is TRBV7-7, the J gene TRBJ2-5; D unresolved. The germline V gene has CDR1 SSHAT and CDR2 FNYEAQ (reference sequence). V was clipped by 4 bases and J by 5 bases, with 23 bases between them. CDR3 size: 17 residues. The CDR3 region is CASSSKHQEAALETQYF. CDR3 DNA sequence: TGTGCCAGCAGCTCAAAACATCAAGAGGCCGCCTTGGAGACCCAGTACTTC.

The rearrangement links TRBV6-1 to TRBJ2-5; a possible D gene is TRBD1 (6 bases). The V and J ends lost 6 bases and 5 bases respectively, with 16 bases between them. The CDR3 spans 14 residues. Germline-derived CDR1 and CDR2 are MNHNS and SASEGT. CDR3 in amino acids: CASRAYREAETQYF. The CDR3 DNA is TGTGCCAGCAGAGCCTACAGGGAAGCGGAGACCCAGTACTTC.

The chain links TRBV30 to TRBJ2-5, with D maybe TRBD1 (6 bases). The germline gives CDR1 GTSNPN, CDR2 SVGIG (reference sequence). The CDR3 covers 11 residues. V was pared by 8 bases and J by 5 bases, with 12 bases between. The CDR3 DNA reads TGTGCCGGGGGCTGGCAGGAGACCCAGTACTTC. This encodes CAGGWQETQYF.

This clone was observed a single time. The chain has TRBV29-1 and TRBJ1-1; 8 bases fit TRBD1. V shed 5 bases, J shed 3 bases, and the junction held 8 bases outside the gene matches. The CDR3 extends over 14 amino acids. The germline V gene encodes CDR1 SQVTM and CDR2 ANQGSEA. CDR3 region: CSVLPGGNHTEAFF. The CDR3 bases are TGCAGCGTTCTTCCAGGGGGCAATCACACTGAAGCTTTCTTT.

This clone was observed a single time. The rearrangement links TRBV6-5 to TRBJ1-4; tentative D call: TRBD1 (5 bases). V was shortened by 0 bases and J by 1 base, with 6 bases between the two germline ends. Germline V gene sequence: CDR1 MNHEY, CDR2 SVGAGI. The CDR3 consists of 15 residues. The CDR3 loop reads CASSYSQGTNEKLFF. The CDR3 DNA sequence: TGTGCCAGCAGTTACTCGCAGGGAACTAATGAAAAACTGTTTTTT.

The chain's CDR3 is CASSLGWARNTEAFF. CDR3 coding DNA: TGTGCCAGCAGCTTAGGTTGGGCACGGAACACTGAAGCTTTCTTT. This sequence joins TRBV7-8 and TRBJ1-1; D is uncertain. Germline assignment: CDR1 SGHVS and CDR2 FQNEAQ. The germline V and J ends were trimmed by 1 base and 1 base, with 10 bases remaining between them. There are 15 residues in the CDR3.

The chain carries TRBV5-1 and TRBJ2-1; 12 bases are shared with TRBD2. The CDR3 length is 15 residues. Germline V gene lookup returns CDR1 SGHRS and CDR2 YFSETQ. Unmatched junction bases numbered 9, after V lost 5 bases and J lost 9 bases. The CDR3 DNA is TGCGCCAGCAGTAATCCTAGCGGGAGGGCAGGTGAGCAGTTCTTC. It codes for CASSNPSGRAGEQFF.

The chain joins TRBV7-9 to TRBJ2-7; unclear D gene. Per the germline V gene, CDR1 is SEHNR and CDR2 is FQNEAQ (reference sequence). Trimming pared 3 bases from V and 4 bases from J, leaving 10 bases between. This CDR3 has 13 residues. CDR3 DNA: TGTGCCAGCAGCTTTATCAGTCCGTACGAGCAGTACTTC. Protein product: CASSFISPYEQYF.

The genes are TRBV29-1 and TRBJ1-2; 8 bases line up with TRBD1. CDR1 and CDR2 from the germline V gene are SQVTM and ANQGSEA. V lost 7 bases and J lost 4; bases outside the gene matches: 11. There are 14 residues in the CDR3. As DNA, the CDR3 is TGCAGCGCCGAGGAGACAGGGGCTGGCTATGGCTACACCTTC. Its protein is CSAEETGAGYGYTF.

The CDR3, as DNA: TGTGCCAGCAGTTACTCGGGACAGGGAGAGCAGTACTTC. Encoded protein: CASSYSGQGEQYF. This chain uses TRBV6-5 with TRBJ2-7; 9 bases fit TRBD1. V was clipped by 0 bases and J by 7 bases; unmatched bases: 1. In germline, CDR1 is MNHEY, CDR2 SVGAGI. CDR3 size: 13 residues.

This clone was recorded a few times. This chain uses TRBV13 with TRBJ2-5; tentative D call: TRBD2 (5 bases). The CDR3 is 14 residues long. V was trimmed by 6 bases and J by 4 bases, leaving 15 bases between them. Germline CDR1 is PRHDT and CDR2 is FYEKMQ (reference sequence). CDR3 sequence reads: CASSRDRAGETQYF. Here the CDR3 DNA reads TGTGCCAGCAGTCGGGATAGGGCGGGAGAGACCCAGTACTTC.

This clone occurred once. The chain has TRBV6-5 and TRBJ2-5; D is unresolved. The CDR3 runs 13 residues. The ends were cut back, 5 bases at V and 4 bases at J, with 11 bases in the middle. Germline V gives CDR1 MNHEY, CDR2 SVGAGI. The CDR3 is CASSIGLGETQYF. Written as DNA, the CDR3 is TGTGCCAGCAGTATCGGTCTCGGAGAGACCCAGTACTTC.

This chain uses TRBV7-8 with TRBJ2-5, with D possibly matching TRBD1 (6 bases). V shed 7 bases and J shed 0 bases, with 15 bases lying between them. The V gene's germline CDR1 is SGHVS and CDR2 FQNEAQ. The CDR3 covers 15 residues. This chain's CDR3 is CASTPHGQNQETQYF. As DNA, the CDR3 is TGTGCCAGCACCCCCCACGGACAGAACCAAGAGACCCAGTACTTC.

V usage is TRBV10-2 and J usage is TRBJ1-2; D call uncertain. Germline CDR1 reads WSHSY; CDR2 reads SAAADI. CDR3 length equals 13 residues. The germline V and J ends were trimmed by 3 bases and 4 bases, with 9 bases remaining between them. DNA of the CDR3: TGCGCCAGCAGTGAACGGGAAGCCTATGGCTACACCTTC. It yields the protein CASSEREAYGYTF.

This clone came up a few times. This chain uses TRBV25-1 with TRBJ2-3; D is unresolved. The CDR3 has 15 amino acids. Per the germline V gene, CDR1 is MGHDK and CDR2 is SYGVNS. Trimming shortened V by 0 bases and J by 0 bases, and 7 bases separated the two germline ends. The CDR3 region has the DNA TGTGCCAGCAGTGAATATACTGTCAGCACAGATACGCAGTATTTT. This codes for CASSEYTVSTDTQYF.

This clone is a singleton in its sample. This chain connects TRBV11-1 to TRBJ1-1; TRBD1 matches 7 bases. The J segment lost 1 base and the V segment lost 4 bases, leaving 3 bases of the junction unmatched. Germline CDR1 and CDR2: SGHAT and FQDESV (reference sequence). This CDR3 region has 14 residues. The CDR3 DNA is TGTGCCAGCAGCTCGGACAGGACGAACACTGAAGCTTTCTTT. This gives the protein CASSSDRTNTEAFF.

This clone was observed a handful of times. The chain employs TRBV10-3 and TRBJ2-1, with 8 bases aligning to TRBD2. In germline, CDR1 is ENHRY, CDR2 SYGVKD. J gave up 2 bases and V 4 bases, and 1 base lay outside the gene matches. The CDR3 has 14 amino acids. CDR3 bases: TGTGCCATCAGTGCAGCGGGAGCCTACAATGAGCAGTTCTTC. Its protein product is CAISAAGAYNEQFF.

This clone was detected only a few times. The chain combines TRBV6-6 with TRBJ1-1, with D unresolved. This CDR3 has 13 residues. The V and J ends lost 3 bases and 0 bases respectively, with 5 bases between them. Per the germline V gene, CDR1 is MNHNY and CDR2 is SVGAGI (reference sequence). This chain's CDR3 is CASSYQLNTEAFF. The CDR3 DNA is TGTGCCAGCAGTTATCAGTTGAACACTGAAGCTTTCTTT.

V usage is TRBV29-1 and J usage is TRBJ2-5, with D tentatively TRBD1 (5 bases). Trimming pared 2 bases from V and 5 bases from J, leaving 12 bases between. This CDR3 is built from 13 residues. Germline V gene sequence: CDR1 SQVTM, CDR2 ANQGSEA. CDR3 nucleotides: TGCAGCGTTGAATCAGGGATGTGGGAGACCCAGTACTTC. Amino acids: CSVESGMWETQYF.

Details on this clone: A read error may produce the germline difference seen at one junction end. This chain uses TRBV10-3 with TRBJ2-4; possibly TRBD1 for D (6 bases). Germline V gene sequence: CDR1 ENHRY, CDR2 SYGVKD. This CDR3 has 12 amino acids. CDR3 region: CAISARNREFHF. The CDR3, as DNA: TGTGCCATCAGTGCGAGAAACAGGGAATTTCACTTC.

This sequence joins TRBV5-1 and TRBJ2-2, with unresolved D. V dropped 0 bases and J dropped 7 bases, with 10 bases sitting between them. Germline CDR1 reads SGHRS; CDR2 reads YFSETQ. CDR3 length: 14 residues. The CDR3 sequence: CASSLVLASGELFF. The CDR3 coding sequence is TGCGCCAGCAGCTTGGTGTTGGCCAGCGGGGAGCTGTTTTTT.

V is TRBV28 and J is TRBJ2-7; D possibly corresponds to TRBD2 (5 bases). This CDR3 is 15 amino acids long. V was trimmed by 7 bases and J by 0 bases, leaving 16 bases between them. CDR1 and CDR2 (germline): MDHEN, SYDVKM. As DNA, the CDR3 is TGTGCCAGCATGGAAGGACTCGGCAGCTCCTACGAGCAGTACTTC. Its protein product is CASMEGLGSSYEQYF.

The chain carries TRBV29-1 and TRBJ2-7; 10 bases fit TRBD2. Trimming at V came to 6 bases and at J to 4 bases, leaving 3 bases not matched to a gene. CDR3 length: 12 amino acids. CDR1 and CDR2 from the germline V gene are SQVTM and ANQGSEA. The CDR3 region is CSVSSGSYEQYF. In nucleotides, the CDR3 is TGCAGCGTGTCTAGCGGGAGTTACGAGCAGTACTTC.

In its sample, this clone was seen once. The V gene is TRBV10-3, the J gene TRBJ1-5; D may be TRBD1 (6 bases). The CDR3 runs to 15 residues. Trimming shortened V by 2 bases and J by 5 bases, and 13 bases separated the two germline ends. Germline values: CDR1 ENHRY, CDR2 SYGVKD. CDR3 sequence reads: CAISEKGHEHQPQHF. In nucleotides, the CDR3 is TGTGCCATCAGTGAGAAGGGACATGAGCATCAGCCCCAGCATTTT.

The J gene is TRBJ1-6, the V gene TRBV30; possibly TRBD1 for D (6 bases). V lost 3 bases, J lost 7 bases, and 13 bases lay in between. The V gene's germline CDR1 is GTSNPN and CDR2 SVGIG (reference sequence). This CDR3 is built from 14 residues. The CDR3: CAWSTGIGNSPLHF. In DNA, the CDR3 is TGTGCCTGGAGCACAGGGATTGGAAATTCACCCCTCCACTTT.